These 21 T cell receptor beta chains originate from one sample sequenced in a study of Graves' ophthalmopathy and Graves' hyperthyroidism. Amplified TCR beta CDR3 regions were obtained using RNA transcripts as template. A first-round RT-PCR used HTBI primers, followed by a second-round multiplex PCR. TCRdb processed the multiplex PCR reads anew with MiXCR; each CDR3 protein has one entry. The table has some 370,000 distinct CDR3 sequences, roughly 15% seen once; the top ten hold about 2.4%. The sequenced sample was peripheral blood. The receptors stem from an adult woman with stable Graves' hyperthyroidism.

Many counts were recorded for this clonotype. This chain connects TRBV7-2 to TRBJ1-6; no clear D. The CDR3 is 15 residues long. Germline V gene lookup returns CDR1 SGHTA and CDR2 FQGNSA. The V gene lost 5 bases and the J gene lost 2 bases, with 10 bases spanning the gap. The CDR3 nucleotides read TGTGCCAGCAGCCTAGACGGAGCCTATAATTCACCCCTCCACTTT. It encodes CASSLDGAYNSPLHF.

The chain uses TRBV11-1 and TRBJ1-5; 7 bases fit TRBD1. CDR1 and CDR2 from the germline V gene are SGHAT and FQDESV (reference sequence). CDR3 length equals 16 residues. V trimming: 1 base; J trimming: 6 bases; junction bases outside the gene matches: 9. Written as DNA, the CDR3 is TGTGCCAGCAGCTTAGGGAGGCAGGGGGAAGGTCAGCCCCAGCATTTT. Translating it yields CASSLGRQGEGQPQHF.

This clonotype showed up just a few times. The chain joins TRBV12-3 or TRBV12-4 to TRBJ2-6; unclear D gene. The CDR3 is made up of 13 amino acids. Trimming took off 6 bases at V and 2 bases at J, with 5 bases between the two ends. CDR3 sequence: CASRWAGANVLTF. The CDR3 nucleotides read TGTGCCAGCAGGTGGGCTGGGGCCAACGTCCTGACTTTC.

A note on this clonotype: With a much larger clone just one base away, this may be a read error. The chain joins TRBV25-1 to TRBJ2-7; D remains ambiguous. Looked up from germline, CDR1 is MGHDK and CDR2 is SYGVNS. The CDR3 totals 14 residues. CDR3 nucleotide sequence: TGTGTCAGCAGTATTCCAGGTCTTTCCCACGAGCAGTACTTC. This translates into CVSSIPGLSHEQYF.

This clonotype was counted many times. The V gene is TRBV19, the J gene TRBJ1-5; TRBD1 matches 8 bases. CDR3 length: 17 amino acids. Trimming took 6 bases from V and 2 from J; bases not matched to a gene: 12. Germline V gene data show CDR1 as LNHDA and CDR2 as SQIVND (reference sequence). CDR3 amino acids: CASSPTRTGRGNQPQHF. The DNA of the CDR3 is TGTGCCAGTAGCCCAACCCGGACAGGGCGGGGCAATCAGCCCCAGCATTTT.

This clonotype was recorded at least ten times. J is TRBJ2-7 and V is TRBV19; 7 bases are shared with TRBD1. J lost 2 bases, V lost 4 bases, and 11 bases had no gene match. Germline CDR1 is LNHDA and CDR2 is SQIVND (reference sequence). This CDR3 has 16 amino acids. CDR3 loop: CASSTPHRGSAYEQYF. CDR3 bases: TGTGCCAGTAGTACCCCCCACAGGGGCAGCGCCTACGAGCAGTACTTC.

In its sample, this clonotype was seen many times. Here the CDR3 DNA reads TGTGCCAGCAGCAACGGACTAGACTCCTACAATGAGCAGTTCTTC. Protein product: CASSNGLDSYNEQFF. The rearrangement links TRBV6-2 or TRBV6-3 to TRBJ2-1; TRBD2 agrees at 7 bases. Looked up from germline, CDR1 is MNHEY and CDR2 is SVGEGT. The CDR3 extends over 15 amino acids. V shed 6 bases and J 0 bases; nucleotides not matched to a gene: 5.

At least ten counts were recorded for this clonotype. This rearrangement joins TRBV27 to TRBJ2-7; D not certain. The CDR3 is made up of 17 amino acids. V was shortened by 0 bases and J by 3 bases, with 18 bases between the two germline ends. Per germline, CDR1 MNHEY and CDR2 SMNVEV (reference sequence). CDR3 DNA sequence: TGTGCCAGCAGTTTATCGTATCGGCAAGGACGGAACTACGAGCAGTACTTC. Protein: CASSLSYRQGRNYEQYF.

This clonotype was counted ten times or more. The rearrangement uses TRBV20-1 and TRBJ1-2; D may be TRBD1 (5 bases). CDR1 is DFQATT and CDR2 is SNEGSKA in the germline V gene (reference sequence). Trimming removed 4 bases from V and 8 bases from J, with 14 bases in between. This CDR3 has 12 amino acids. CDR3 in amino acids: CSAKWGSDGYTF. In nucleotides, the CDR3 is TGCAGTGCTAAGTGGGGGTCCGACGGCTACACCTTC.

This clonotype was seen repeatedly, ten times or more. The chain combines TRBV7-6 with TRBJ1-1; D may be TRBD1 (6 bases). Per germline, CDR1 SGHVS and CDR2 FNYEAQ. V shed 5 bases and J shed 3 bases, with 16 bases lying between them. This CDR3 is built from 15 residues. In nucleotides, the CDR3 is TGTGCCAGCAGCCTGAGGGGGGGGGCGGACACTGAAGCTTTCTTT. Protein: CASSLRGGADTEAFF.

This clonotype was seen ten or more times. The V and J genes are TRBV15 and TRBJ2-7, with 8 bases lining up with TRBD1. Germline V gene lookup returns CDR1 LNHNV and CDR2 YYDKDF (reference sequence). The CDR3 runs 17 residues. V dropped 1 base and J dropped 2; count of bases not matched to a gene: 10. CDR3 coding DNA: TGTGCCACCAGCAGAGCCCATGGTGCAGGGGGCGCCTACGAGCAGTACTTC. It translates to CATSRAHGAGGAYEQYF.

This clonotype was observed once. The chain couples TRBV7-9 to TRBJ2-5; D may be TRBD1 (6 bases). Germline lookup yields CDR1 SEHNR and CDR2 FQNEAQ (reference sequence). Deletions cut 7 bases from V and 5 bases from J, with 14 bases between. The length of the CDR3 is 13 residues. CDR3 region: CASNQGNWETQYF. In DNA form, the CDR3 reads TGTGCCAGCAACCAGGGGAATTGGGAGACCCAGTACTTC.

This clonotype was found many times. The chain carries TRBV7-3 and TRBJ2-5; tentatively, D is TRBD2 (6 bases). Germline loops: CDR1 SGHTA, CDR2 FQGTGA. Trimming left V 5 bases short and J 5 bases short, with 18 bases between. This CDR3 is built from 15 residues. Written as DNA, the CDR3 is TGTGCCAGCAGCGCGGAGGGCATGGACGGGGAGACCCAGTACTTC. Amino acid sequence: CASSAEGMDGETQYF.

The V call is TRBV29-1, the J call TRBJ1-5; D is perhaps TRBD1 (6 bases). The CDR3 contains 14 residues. Germline-derived CDR1 and CDR2 are SQVTM and ANQGSEA. V was shortened by 4 bases and J by 1 base, with 11 bases between the two germline ends. The DNA for the CDR3 is TGCAGCGTTGGAGGGGGGGACAGCAATCAGCCCCAGCATTTT. Protein sequence: CSVGGGDSNQPQHF.

This clonotype was seen repeatedly, ten times or more. As DNA, the CDR3 is TGTGCCAGCAGCTCACCCGGACAGATAAACACTGAAGCTTTCTTT. Translated: CASSSPGQINTEAFF. J is TRBJ1-1 and V is TRBV7-9; D is perhaps TRBD1 (6 bases). The CDR3 has 15 amino acids. The V and J ends lost 4 bases and 2 bases respectively, with 14 bases between them. Germline V CDR1 and CDR2: SEHNR, FQNEAQ (reference sequence).

At least ten counts were recorded for this clonotype. The chain has TRBV20-1 and TRBJ2-7, with 9 nucleotides matching TRBD2. Germline values: CDR1 DFQATT, CDR2 SNEGSKA (reference sequence). With 1 base clipped from V and 2 bases from J, the junction kept 3 bases outside the gene matches. The CDR3 covers 14 residues. The CDR3 reads CSARGLAGPYEQYF. CDR3 nucleotides: TGCAGTGCTAGAGGTCTAGCGGGGCCCTACGAGCAGTACTTC.

The table lists this clonotype with many counts. This rearrangement joins TRBV27 to TRBJ2-7; TRBD2 matches 8 bases. The V and J ends lost 7 bases and 2 bases, in that order; junction bases with no gene match: 10. This CDR3 is built from 15 residues. Germline CDR1 and CDR2: MNHEY and SMNVEV (reference sequence). The CDR3 DNA reads TGTGCCAGCACTCTAAGACCGGGACTAGCCTACGAGCAGTACTTC. Protein: CASTLRPGLAYEQYF.

The chain links TRBV7-9 to TRBJ2-7; D gene ambiguous. This CDR3 is built from 13 residues. Germline V gene data show CDR1 as SEHNR and CDR2 as FQNEAQ (reference sequence). Trimming took 2 bases from V and 5 from J, leaving 10 bases between them. CDR3 in amino acids: CASSLTGRNEQYF. CDR3 nucleotide sequence: TGTGCCAGCAGCTTAACTGGGCGGAACGAGCAGTACTTC.

Many counts were recorded for this clonotype. The rearrangement uses TRBV7-8 and TRBJ2-7, with D possibly being TRBD2 (6 bases). Germline V CDR1 and CDR2: SGHVS, FQNEAQ. Trimming removed 4 bases at V and 3 bases at J, with 10 bases between. This CDR3 has 13 amino acids. The DNA for the CDR3 is TGTGCCAGCAGCTCCCGGGACTTCTACGAGCAGTACTTC. Its translation: CASSSRDFYEQYF.

At least ten counts were recorded for this clonotype. The gene calls are TRBV6-2 or TRBV6-3 and TRBJ1-1; 7 bases match TRBD1. The CDR3 totals 17 residues. The germline V gene encodes CDR1 MNHEY and CDR2 SVGEGT. After removal of 0 bases from V and 0 bases from J, the junction contained 7 bases not matched to a gene. The CDR3 loop reads CASSYSRATGMNTEAFF. The CDR3 bases are TGTGCCAGCAGTTACTCGCGGGCGACAGGGATGAACACTGAAGCTTTCTTT.

This clonotype was seen at least ten times. The V call is TRBV25-1, the J call TRBJ2-2; 10 nucleotides align to TRBD2. Losses at the gene ends were 6 bases for V and 2 bases for J; bases not matched to a gene: 12. The V gene's germline CDR1 is MGHDK and CDR2 SYGVNS. The CDR3 extends over 18 amino acids. The CDR3 nucleotides are TGTGCCAGCAGCAGACAAAGAGGACTAGCGGCTAACACCGGGGAGCTGTTTTTT. It yields the protein CASSRQRGLAANTGELFF.